Each of the 21 T cell receptor beta chains below was sequenced from the same sample in a study of Ad26.COV2.S vaccination and SARS-CoV-2 variants. Sequenced by immunoSEQ multiplex PCR; TCRdb stores in-frame clones only, minus some. The sample holds around 400,000 clones, about four fifths seen once. Treatment here: over 15 received Ad26.COV2.S at low or high dose, single or two shots; a few received placebo; per-sample allocation not given. Sampling was performed 63 days after the first vaccine or placebo injection. The sequencing used peripheral blood, collected in a trial of Ad26.COV2.S vaccine versus placebo. These receptor sequences come from a person aged 18-65 years who received the Ad26.COV2.S COVID-19 vaccine or a placebo.

The chain has TRBV2 and TRBJ2-3, with no clear D. This CDR3 has 11 amino acids. The V gene's germline CDR1 is SNHLY and CDR2 FYNNEI. Trimming took off 2 bases at V and 6 bases at J, with 3 bases between the two ends. CDR3 bases: TGTGCCAGCAGTGAATACGATACGCAGTATTTT. This encodes CASSEYDTQYF.

This sequence joins TRBV29-1 and TRBJ1-2, with 10 bases lining up with TRBD1. The CDR3 consists of 13 residues. Germline assignment: CDR1 SQVTM and CDR2 ANQGSEA. V was clipped by 6 bases and J by 4 bases; unmatched bases: 5. CDR3 amino acids: CSVGTGAAYGYTF. The CDR3 DNA is TGCAGCGTCGGGACAGGGGCCGCCTATGGCTACACCTTC.

The chain couples TRBV5-1 to TRBJ1-1; 9 nucleotides align to TRBD1. The junction had 11 bases not matched to a gene; V was cut back by 0 bases and J by 8 bases. This CDR3 spans 16 amino acids. Germline CDR1 and CDR2: SGHRS and YFSETQ. The CDR3 sequence is CASSLETIPGQGEAFF. The DNA of the CDR3 is TGCGCCAGCAGCTTGGAAACCATACCGGGACAGGGAGAAGCTTTCTTT.

The rearrangement links TRBV6-2 or TRBV6-3 to TRBJ1-1, with 8 bases that match TRBD1. Trimming cost V 4 bases and J 11 bases; bases outside gene matches: 12. CDR3 length equals 14 residues. CDR1 is MNHEY and CDR2 is SVGEGT in the germline V gene. The CDR3 is CASSSRPDRAQAFF. In DNA, the CDR3 is TGTGCCAGCAGTTCTAGACCGGACAGGGCGCAGGCTTTCTTT.

This clone was counted between two and nine times. J is TRBJ2-7 and V is TRBV9; 10 nucleotides align to TRBD2. The CDR3 sequence is 17 residues long. After removal of 3 bases from V and 3 bases from J, the junction contained 12 bases not matched to a gene. From germline, CDR1 is SGDLS and CDR2 YYNGEE. CDR3 sequence reads: CASSAGDGLAALYEQYF. CDR3 bases: TGTGCCAGCAGCGCGGGAGATGGACTAGCGGCCCTCTACGAGCAGTACTTC.

This clone was counted only a few times. V usage is TRBV2 and J usage is TRBJ2-7; TRBD2 matches at 9 bases. CDR1 and CDR2 from the germline V gene are SNHLY and FYNNEI. J lost 2 bases, V lost 5 bases, and 4 bases had no gene match. The CDR3 length is 14 residues. CDR3 sequence (DNA): TGTGCCAGCAGTCCCGGGACTAGCCCCTACGAGCAGTACTTC. Protein: CASSPGTSPYEQYF.

The genes are TRBV19 and TRBJ2-3; 8 positions agree with TRBD2. The germline V gene has CDR1 LNHDA and CDR2 SQIVND (reference sequence). The CDR3 runs to 16 residues. V lost 6 bases, J lost 1 base, and 9 bases stayed unmatched. In DNA, the CDR3 is TGTGCCAGTAGATCTCGGACTAGCCGCCGCACAGATACGCAGTATTTT. Translation: CASRSRTSRRTDTQYF. Based on the CDR3 plus reference TRBV19 and TRBJ2-3, the full variable domain is DGGITQSPKYLFRKEGQNVTLSCEQNLNHDAMYWYRQDPGQGLRLIYYSQIVNDFQKGDIAEGYSVSREKKESFPLTVTSAQKNPTAFYLCASRSRTSRRTDTQYFGPGTRLTVL.

This clone was counted a few times. J is TRBJ1-2 and V is TRBV11-2; TRBD1 aligns across 9 bases. There are 13 residues in the CDR3. Trimming cost V 6 bases and J 5 bases; bases outside gene matches: 4. Germline CDR1 is SGHAT and CDR2 is FQNNGV. The CDR3 DNA reads TGTGCCAGCAGGGCGACAGGGGGATATGGCTACACCTTC. It yields the protein CASRATGGYGYTF.

The chain combines TRBV2 with TRBJ2-1, with 7 bases aligning to TRBD2. The V and J ends lost 0 bases and 8 bases, in that order; junction bases with no gene match: 13. The CDR3 sequence is 17 residues long. CDR1 and CDR2 (germline): SNHLY, FYNNEI. CDR3 sequence (DNA): TGTGCCAGCAGTGAAGCCGACCTGGGAGGGCGCCGCGATGAGCAGTTCTTC. Encoded protein: CASSEADLGGRRDEQFF.

J is TRBJ1-1 and V is TRBV2; no firm D call. V lost 8 bases to trimming and J lost 0 bases, with 10 bases between them. This CDR3 has 13 residues. The V gene's germline CDR1 is SNHLY and CDR2 FYNNEI. CDR3 in DNA: TGTGCCAGCGCAGCGGCTATGAACACTGAAGCTTTCTTT. This translates into CASAAAMNTEAFF.

The rearrangement uses TRBV28 and TRBJ1-4; unclear D gene. CDR1 is MDHEN and CDR2 is SYDVKM in the germline V gene. The CDR3 has 15 residues. V gave up 5 bases and J gave up 5 bases, with 15 bases separating them. CDR3 sequence (DNA): TGTGCCAGCAGTCAAGGAGGAAGCTTGAATGAAAAACTGTTTTTT. It translates to CASSQGGSLNEKLFF.

The V gene is TRBV18, the J gene TRBJ2-5; D is undetermined. V shed 3 bases and J shed 3 bases, with 5 bases lying between them. CDR3 size: 12 residues. In germline, CDR1 is KGHSH, CDR2 LQKENI. CDR3 coding DNA: TGTGCCAGCTCACCTAACGAAGAGACCCAGTACTTC. Its translation is CASSPNEETQYF.

The CDR3 loop reads CASSQDRTSNYGYTF. CDR3 nucleotide sequence: TGCGCCAGCAGCCAAGATCGGACAAGTAACTATGGCTACACCTTC. The rearrangement links TRBV4-1 to TRBJ1-2, with D possibly TRBD1 on 5 matching bases. This CDR3 contains 15 residues. The V end was cut by 0 bases, the J end by 1 base, with 9 bases between. CDR1 is MGHRA, CDR2 YSYEKL, per germline.

The genes are TRBV2 and TRBJ2-2; 8 nucleotides agree with TRBD1. The CDR3 totals 15 residues. The trim removed 5 bases at V and 4 bases at J, leaving 6 bases unmatched. Per germline, CDR1 SNHLY and CDR2 FYNNEI. CDR3 protein: CASSLPGQVTGELFF. Written as DNA, the CDR3 is TGTGCCAGCAGTCTCCCGGGACAGGTCACCGGGGAGCTGTTTTTT.

The chain links TRBV4-2 to TRBJ2-1; 13 nucleotides match TRBD2. This CDR3 has 17 amino acids. V lost 0 bases and J lost 9; bases outside the gene matches: 8. Germline V CDR1 and CDR2: LGHNA, YNFKEQ. The CDR3 nucleotides read TGTGCCAGCAGCCAAGATCCGACTAGCGGGGGGCTAAGTGAGCAGTTCTTC. This encodes CASSQDPTSGGLSEQFF.

V is TRBV2 and J is TRBJ2-7; unclear D gene. The CDR3 runs to 14 residues. Germline V gene lookup returns CDR1 SNHLY and CDR2 FYNNEI. Trimming shortened V by 6 bases and J by 2 bases, and 14 bases separated the two germline ends. DNA for the CDR3: TGTGCCAGCAGCCCTGGCAGGCCGACCTACGAGCAGTACTTC. This translates into CASSPGRPTYEQYF.

This chain links TRBV12-5 with TRBJ2-4; unclear D gene. This CDR3 has 13 residues. The germline CDR1 and CDR2 sequences are LGHNT and FRNRAP. Trimming stripped 2 bases from V and 8 bases from J, with 10 bases between. The CDR3 protein is CASGLTRRDIQYF. The CDR3 nucleotides are TGTGCTAGTGGTTTGACCCGAAGAGACATTCAGTACTTC.

This clone was picked up one time. CDR3 amino acids: CASSGRGIYYEQYF. The DNA of the CDR3 is TGTGCCAGCAGCGGCAGGGGGATATACTACGAGCAGTACTTC. The chain employs TRBV5-6 and TRBJ2-7; 7 bases agree with TRBD1. CDR1 SGHDT and CDR2 YYEEEE come from the germline V gene. The CDR3 spans 14 residues. V dropped 4 bases and J dropped 3; count of bases not matched to a gene: 7.

CDR3 sequence (DNA): TGTGCCAGCAGCTTAAGACCAGAGAACACTGAAGCTTTCTTT. Translating it yields CASSLRPENTEAFF. This chain joins TRBV7-2 and TRBJ1-1, with no clear D. CDR1 and CDR2 (germline): SGHTA, FQGNSA. This CDR3 has 14 residues. V gave up 2 bases and J gave up 1 base, with 8 bases separating them.

This clone turned up a few times. The chain employs TRBV4-1 and TRBJ2-2; no definite D call. V shed 0 bases and J shed 6 bases, with 5 bases lying between them. The germline CDR1 and CDR2 sequences are MGHRA and YSYEKL. This CDR3 spans 13 amino acids. CDR3 DNA sequence: TGCGCCAGCAGCCAAGATCCAGCCGGGGAGCTGTTTTTT. Its protein product is CASSQDPAGELFF.

CDR3 sequence: CAIQDGYSNQPQHF. CDR3 in DNA: TGTGCCATCCAGGACGGCTATAGCAATCAGCCCCAGCATTTT. The chain carries TRBV10-3 and TRBJ1-5; D is undetermined. V lost 8 bases and J 0 bases, leaving 11 bases between the germline ends. Germline V CDR1 and CDR2: ENHRY, SYGVKD. The CDR3 runs 14 residues.